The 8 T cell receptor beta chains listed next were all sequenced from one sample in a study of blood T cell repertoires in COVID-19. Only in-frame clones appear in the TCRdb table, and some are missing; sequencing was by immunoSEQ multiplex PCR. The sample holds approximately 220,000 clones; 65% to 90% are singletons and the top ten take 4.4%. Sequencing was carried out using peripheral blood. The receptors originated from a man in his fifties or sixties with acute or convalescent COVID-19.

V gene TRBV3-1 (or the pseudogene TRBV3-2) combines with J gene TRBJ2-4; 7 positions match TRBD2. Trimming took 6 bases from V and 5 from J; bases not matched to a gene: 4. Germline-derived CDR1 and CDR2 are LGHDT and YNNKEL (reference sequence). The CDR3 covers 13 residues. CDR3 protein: CASRASGENIQYF. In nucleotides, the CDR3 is TGTGCCAGCAGGGCGAGCGGGGAAAACATTCAGTACTTC.

In DNA, the CDR3 is TGCGCCAGCAGCTTCGATGCAGGGGCCTATGGCTACACCTTC. This codes for CASSFDAGAYGYTF. The J gene is TRBJ1-2, the V gene TRBV5-1, with a weak D call TRBD1 (6 bases). The CDR3 runs to 14 residues. Germline V gene sequence: CDR1 SGHRS, CDR2 YFSETQ. Between the trimmed V and J ends, which lost 2 bases and 4 bases, there was a span of 12 bases.

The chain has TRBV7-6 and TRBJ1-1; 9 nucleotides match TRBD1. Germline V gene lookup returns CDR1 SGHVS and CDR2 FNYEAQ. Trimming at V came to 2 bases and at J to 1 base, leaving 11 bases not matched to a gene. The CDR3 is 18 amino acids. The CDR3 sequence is CASSLQPGQGFPNTEAFF. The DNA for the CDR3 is TGTGCCAGCAGCTTACAACCGGGACAGGGATTTCCGAACACTGAAGCTTTCTTT. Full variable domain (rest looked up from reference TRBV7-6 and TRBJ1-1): GAGVSQSPRYKVTKRGQDVALRCDPISGHVSLYWYRQALGQGPEFLTYFNYEAQQDKSGLPNDRFSAERPEGSISTLTIQRTEQRDSAMYRCASSLQPGQGFPNTEAFFGQGTRLTVV.

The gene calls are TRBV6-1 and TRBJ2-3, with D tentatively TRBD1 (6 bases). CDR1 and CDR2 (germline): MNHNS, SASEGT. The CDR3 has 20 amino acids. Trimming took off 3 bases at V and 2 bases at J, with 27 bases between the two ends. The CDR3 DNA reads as TGTGCCAGCAGTGACCCGTCCGACAGGAAAACTTCGCGGAACACAGATACGCAGTATTTT. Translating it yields CASSDPSDRKTSRNTDTQYF.

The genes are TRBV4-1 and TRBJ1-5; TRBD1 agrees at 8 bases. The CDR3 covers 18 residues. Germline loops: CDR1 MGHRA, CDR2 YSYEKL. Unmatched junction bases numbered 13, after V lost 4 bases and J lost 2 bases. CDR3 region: CASSPDREGSYRNQPQHF. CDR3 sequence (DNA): TGCGCCAGCAGCCCGGACAGGGAGGGTTCTTATCGCAATCAGCCCCAGCATTTT.

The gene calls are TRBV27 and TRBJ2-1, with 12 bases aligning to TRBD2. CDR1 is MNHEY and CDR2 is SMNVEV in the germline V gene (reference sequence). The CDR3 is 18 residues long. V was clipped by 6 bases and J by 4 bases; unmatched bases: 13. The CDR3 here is CASSPPRTSGVIYNEQFF. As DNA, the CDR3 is TGTGCCAGCAGCCCTCCCCGGACTAGCGGGGTGATTTACAATGAGCAGTTCTTC.

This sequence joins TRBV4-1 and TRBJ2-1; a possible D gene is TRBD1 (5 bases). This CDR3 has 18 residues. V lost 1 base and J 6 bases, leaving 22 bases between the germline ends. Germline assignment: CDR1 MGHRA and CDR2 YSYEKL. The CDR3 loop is CASSQAPSALQGGNEQFF. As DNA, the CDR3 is TGCGCCAGCAGCCAAGCCCCCTCAGCCCTCCAGGGTGGCAATGAGCAGTTCTTC.

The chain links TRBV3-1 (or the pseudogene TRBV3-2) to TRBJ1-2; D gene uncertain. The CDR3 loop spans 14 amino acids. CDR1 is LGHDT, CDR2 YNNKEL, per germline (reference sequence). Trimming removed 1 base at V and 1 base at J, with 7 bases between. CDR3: CASSQGTLNYGYTF. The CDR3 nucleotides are TGTGCCAGCAGCCAAGGGACTCTTAACTATGGCTACACCTTC.